This T cell receptor (beta chain) comes out of a study of vaccination and CD4 T cells after COVID-19. In the study overall: Convalescent individuals numbered four females and six males, two being Hispanic.

Notes on the study in general: Counts of SARS-CoV-2-reactive clonotypes had a median that went from about 20 to 38, a nonsignificant change.

This clonotype was recorded a few times. No antigen is known for it. Treatment denoted: approximately 9-day PBMC culture with coronavirus spike peptide pools or control peptides (ViraFEST assay). Ahead of the COVID-19 pandemic (2011-2018), the CD4+ T cells of the unexposed donor were collected. With fresh IL-2 medium, half the medium was replaced on days 3 and 7. The CDR3 totals 13 residues. Germline CDR1 reads DFQATT; CDR2 reads SNEGSKA (reference sequence). Trimming removed 3 bases from V and 5 bases from J, with 13 bases in between. Cultured CD4+ T cells had their DNA profiled by the Oncomine TCR Beta short-read assay. Cultures of CD4+ T cells served as the source for extracting genomic DNA. TCRdb recomputed calls from the PCR reads with MiXCR, one row per CDR3 protein. This sample has under 7,000 distinct CDR3 sequences; under 35% occur once, and the top ten carry roughly 29%.

This clonotype was sampled from a human donor in good health. The sample taken for sequencing was CD4+ T cells from blood, cultured in vitro. The gene calls are TRBV20-1 and TRBJ2-5; the D gene could be TRBD1 or TRBD2 (6 bases each). The CDR3 DNA sequence: TGCAGTGCTAGGGGGGGCGGCCAGGAGACCCAGTACTTC. Its protein product is CSARGGGQETQYF.